This TCR beta chain was obtained from a study of blood T cell repertoires in COVID-19 (dated by TCRdb to the early 2020s). About the study as a whole: The collaborator samples originated in the United States, Italy and Spain and spanned the acute and convalescent phases of COVID-19. Deeply sampled blood TCRbeta repertoires from subjects exposed to, actively infected with, or recovered from COVID-19 were included in the dataset. The samples were drawn from two sources: the first 160 participants of the ongoing ImmuneRACE study, and fewer than 1,500 subjects contributed by 6 global collaborators. Where available, HLA class I and class II types were taken from metadata supplied by the sample provider and were not determined by assay-based typing. The prospective study material was composed of cDNA or gDNA derived from T cells, B-cell-depleted T cells, or PBMCs. Sample metadata almost always included a de-identified subject ID, COVID-19 status, age in years and sex. The repertoires were released in a freely available public database meant as a resource for research on the immune response to SARS-CoV-2. What the authors observed across the whole study: The quantity of clinical and demographic metadata differed by source and by participant and was supplied without curation.

Concerning this clone itself: Its antigen has not been determined. Base qualities are not at hand, and no much larger clone is one base apart.

After removal of 4 bases from V and 1 base from J, the junction retains 3 bases not matched to a gene. The germline V gene (reference sequence) provides CDR1 LGHDT and CDR2 YNNKEL. Including cysteine and phenylalanine, the CDR3 has 16 amino acids. The only DNA kept is the CDR3, 48 bases in frame from the first base. The immunoSEQ Assay, a bias-controlled multiplex PCR, was used to amplify TCRbeta CDR3 regions from genomic DNA. For the original study's pipeline: The number of nucleated cells in each sample was estimated from the amplification of reference gene primers within the assay. To quantify the absolute abundance of each unique TCRbeta CDR3 rearrangement, sequence reads were collapsed and filtered. For each sample, productive Simpson clonality was calculated as the square root of Simpson's diversity index over productive rearrangements. This immuneACCESS table, as held by TCRdb, lists in-frame sequences with V and J called but not all clones. Of the missing ones, under half trace to an unresolved V gene in checked studies; the others have no known cause. The V and J calls and clone size were taken over from that table, and D and trimming were inferred from the DNA. The sample table contains approximately 72,000 clones; only one count was recorded for approximately 85% of them. Together, the top ten hold less than 30% of the sample.

The collaborating institutions used their own protocols to collect whole blood in K2EDTA tubes. For TCRbeta analysis, collaborator samples were shipped as frozen whole blood, as isolated PBMCs, or as DNA extracted from either sample type. The clonotype was recovered from a man aged 50-60 years with acute or convalescent COVID-19. The chain uses TRBV3-1 (or the pseudogene TRBV3-2) and TRBJ1-6; 8 central bases correspond to TRBD1. The specimen sequenced was peripheral blood. The base sequence is TGTGCCAGCAGCCGGACAGGGTCGTCCTATAATTCACCCCTCCACTTT. Translated, it reads CASSRTGSSYNSPLHF.